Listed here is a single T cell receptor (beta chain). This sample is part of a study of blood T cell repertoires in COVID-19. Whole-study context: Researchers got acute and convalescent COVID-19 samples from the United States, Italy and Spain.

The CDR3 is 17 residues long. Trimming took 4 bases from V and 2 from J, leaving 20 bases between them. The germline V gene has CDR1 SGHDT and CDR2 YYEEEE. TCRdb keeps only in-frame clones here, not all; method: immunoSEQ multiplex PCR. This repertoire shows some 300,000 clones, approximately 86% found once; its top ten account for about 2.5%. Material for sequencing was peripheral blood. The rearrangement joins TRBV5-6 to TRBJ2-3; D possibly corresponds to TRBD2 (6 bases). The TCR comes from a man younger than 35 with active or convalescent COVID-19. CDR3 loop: CASSPGDGGAVTDTQYF. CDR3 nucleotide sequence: TGTGCCAGCAGCCCTGGGGATGGCGGGGCGGTCACAGATACGCAGTATTTT.